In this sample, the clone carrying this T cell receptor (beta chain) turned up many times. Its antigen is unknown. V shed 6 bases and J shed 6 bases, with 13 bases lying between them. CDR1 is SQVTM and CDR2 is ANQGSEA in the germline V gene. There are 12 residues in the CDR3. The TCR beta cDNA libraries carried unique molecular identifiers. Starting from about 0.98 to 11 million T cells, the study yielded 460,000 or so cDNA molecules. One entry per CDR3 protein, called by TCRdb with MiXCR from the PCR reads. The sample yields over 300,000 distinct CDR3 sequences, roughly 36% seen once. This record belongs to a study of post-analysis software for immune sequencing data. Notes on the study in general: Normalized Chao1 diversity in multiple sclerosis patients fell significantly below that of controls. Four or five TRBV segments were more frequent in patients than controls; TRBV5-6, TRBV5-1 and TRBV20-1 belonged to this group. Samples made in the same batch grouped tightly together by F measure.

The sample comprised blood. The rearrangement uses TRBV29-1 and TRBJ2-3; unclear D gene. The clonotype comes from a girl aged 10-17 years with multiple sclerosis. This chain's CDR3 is CSVLPGTDTQYF. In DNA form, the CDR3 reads TGCAGCGTCCTACCTGGAACCGATACGCAGTATTTT.